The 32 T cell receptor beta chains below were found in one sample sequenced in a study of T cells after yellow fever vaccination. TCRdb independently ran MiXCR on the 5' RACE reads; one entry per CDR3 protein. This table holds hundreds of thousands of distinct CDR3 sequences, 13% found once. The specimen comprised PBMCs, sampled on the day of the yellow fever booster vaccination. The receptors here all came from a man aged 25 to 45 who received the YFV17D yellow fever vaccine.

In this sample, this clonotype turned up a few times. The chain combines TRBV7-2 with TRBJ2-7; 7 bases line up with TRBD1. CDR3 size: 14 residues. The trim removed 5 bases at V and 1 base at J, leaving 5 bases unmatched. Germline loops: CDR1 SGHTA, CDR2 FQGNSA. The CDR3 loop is CASSRDSPSYEQYF. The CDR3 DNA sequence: TGTGCCAGCAGCAGGGACAGCCCGTCCTACGAGCAGTACTTC.

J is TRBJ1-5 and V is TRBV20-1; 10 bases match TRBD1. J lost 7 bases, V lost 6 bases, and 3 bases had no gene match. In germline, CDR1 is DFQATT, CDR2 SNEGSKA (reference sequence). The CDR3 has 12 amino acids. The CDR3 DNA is TGCAGTGCCGGACAGGGGGGACAGCCCCAGCATTTT. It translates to CSAGQGGQPQHF.

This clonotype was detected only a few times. The CDR3 sequence: CSAILAGVTYEQYF. The CDR3 DNA follows: TGCAGTGCTATTTTAGCGGGGGTAACCTACGAGCAGTACTTC. The chain carries TRBV20-1 and TRBJ2-7, with 9 positions matching TRBD2. The junction had 6 bases not matched to a gene; V was cut back by 4 bases and J by 2 bases. The CDR3 totals 14 residues. CDR1 is DFQATT, CDR2 SNEGSKA, per germline (reference sequence).

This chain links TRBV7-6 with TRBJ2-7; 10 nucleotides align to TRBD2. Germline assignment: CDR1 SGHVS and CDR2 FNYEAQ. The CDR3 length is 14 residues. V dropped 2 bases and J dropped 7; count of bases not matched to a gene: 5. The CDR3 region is CASSLTSGTGEQYF. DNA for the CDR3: TGTGCCAGCAGCTTAACTAGCGGGACAGGAGAGCAGTACTTC.

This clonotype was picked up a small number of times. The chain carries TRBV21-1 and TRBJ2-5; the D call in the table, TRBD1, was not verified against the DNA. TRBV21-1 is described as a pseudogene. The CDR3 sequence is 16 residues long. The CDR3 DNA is TGTGCCAGCAGCAATGTCCCGGCAGGGAGAATCGAGACCCAGTACTTC. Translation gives CASSNVPAGRIETQYF.

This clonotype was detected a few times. The CDR3 reads CASSLASSGPYEQYF. In nucleotides, the CDR3 is TGTGCCAGCAGTTTAGCCTCTAGCGGACCCTACGAGCAGTACTTC. The rearrangement uses TRBV12-3 or TRBV12-4 and TRBJ2-7, with 7 bases that match TRBD2. The CDR3 sequence is 15 residues long. With V trimmed by 0 bases and J by 2 bases, 4 bases remained unmatched.

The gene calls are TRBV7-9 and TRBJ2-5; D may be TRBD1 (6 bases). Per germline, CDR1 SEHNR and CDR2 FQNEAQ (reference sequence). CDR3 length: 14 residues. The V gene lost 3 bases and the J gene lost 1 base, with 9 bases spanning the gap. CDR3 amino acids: CASSFDRFQETQYF. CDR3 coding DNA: TGTGCCAGCAGCTTCGACAGGTTCCAAGAGACCCAGTACTTC.

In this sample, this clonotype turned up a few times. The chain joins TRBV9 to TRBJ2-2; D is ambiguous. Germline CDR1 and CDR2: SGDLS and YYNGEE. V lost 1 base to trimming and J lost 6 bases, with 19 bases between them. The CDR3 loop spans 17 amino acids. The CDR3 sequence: CASSVYSGERAPGELFF. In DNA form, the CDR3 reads TGTGCCAGCAGCGTATATTCAGGAGAAAGAGCCCCCGGGGAGCTGTTTTTT.

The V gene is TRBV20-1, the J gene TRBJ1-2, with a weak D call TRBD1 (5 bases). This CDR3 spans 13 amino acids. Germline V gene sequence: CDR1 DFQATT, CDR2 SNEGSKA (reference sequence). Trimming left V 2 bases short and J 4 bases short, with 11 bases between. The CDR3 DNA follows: TGCAGTGCTAGACAGGGTAAAGCCTATGGCTACACCTTC. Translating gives CSARQGKAYGYTF.

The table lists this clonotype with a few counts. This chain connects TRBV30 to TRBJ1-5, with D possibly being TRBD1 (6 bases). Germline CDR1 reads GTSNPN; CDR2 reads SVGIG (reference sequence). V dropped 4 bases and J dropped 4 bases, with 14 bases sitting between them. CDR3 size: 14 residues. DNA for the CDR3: TGTGCCTGGACCCTCACAGGGACAAATCAGCCCCAGCATTTT. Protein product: CAWTLTGTNQPQHF.

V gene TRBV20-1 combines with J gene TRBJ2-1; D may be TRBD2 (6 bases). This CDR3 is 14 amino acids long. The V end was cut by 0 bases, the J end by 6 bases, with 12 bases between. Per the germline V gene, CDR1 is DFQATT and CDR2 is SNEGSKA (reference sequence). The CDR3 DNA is TGCAGTGCTAGAGAATGGCAGGGAGGCAATGAGCAGTTCTTC. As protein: CSAREWQGGNEQFF.

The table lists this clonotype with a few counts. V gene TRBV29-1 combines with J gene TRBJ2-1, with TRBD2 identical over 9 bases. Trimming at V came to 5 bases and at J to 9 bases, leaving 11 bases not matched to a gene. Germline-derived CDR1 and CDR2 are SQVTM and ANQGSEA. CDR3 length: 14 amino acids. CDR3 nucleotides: TGCAGCGTTCGGTCTAGCGGGATCCACGGTGAGCAGTTCTTC. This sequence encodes CSVRSSGIHGEQFF.

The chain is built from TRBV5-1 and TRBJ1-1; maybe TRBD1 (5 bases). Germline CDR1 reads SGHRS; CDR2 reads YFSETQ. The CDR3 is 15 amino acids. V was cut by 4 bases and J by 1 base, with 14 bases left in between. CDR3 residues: CASSPGQGGNTEAFF. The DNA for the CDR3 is TGCGCCAGCAGCCCCGGGCAGGGTGGGAACACTGAAGCTTTCTTT.

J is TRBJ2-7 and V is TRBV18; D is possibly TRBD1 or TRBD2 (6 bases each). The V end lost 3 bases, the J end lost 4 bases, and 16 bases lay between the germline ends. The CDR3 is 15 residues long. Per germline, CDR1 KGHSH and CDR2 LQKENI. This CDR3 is CASSPGASENYEQYF. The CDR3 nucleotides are TGTGCCAGCTCACCGGGGGCTAGCGAAAATTACGAGCAGTACTTC.

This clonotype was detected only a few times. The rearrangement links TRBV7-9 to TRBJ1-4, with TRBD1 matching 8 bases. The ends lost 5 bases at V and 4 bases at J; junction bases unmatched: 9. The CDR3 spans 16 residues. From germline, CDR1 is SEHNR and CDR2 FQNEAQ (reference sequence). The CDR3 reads CASSPQPGQDNEKLFF. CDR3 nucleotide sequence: TGTGCCAGCAGCCCGCAACCGGGACAGGATAATGAAAAACTGTTTTTT.

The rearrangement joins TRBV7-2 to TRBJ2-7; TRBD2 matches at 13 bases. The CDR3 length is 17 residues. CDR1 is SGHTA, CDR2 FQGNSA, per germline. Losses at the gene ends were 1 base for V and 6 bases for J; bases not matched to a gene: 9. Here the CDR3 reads CASSLVGGLAGVFEQYF. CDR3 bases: TGTGCCAGCAGCTTAGTTGGAGGACTAGCGGGAGTTTTCGAGCAGTACTTC.

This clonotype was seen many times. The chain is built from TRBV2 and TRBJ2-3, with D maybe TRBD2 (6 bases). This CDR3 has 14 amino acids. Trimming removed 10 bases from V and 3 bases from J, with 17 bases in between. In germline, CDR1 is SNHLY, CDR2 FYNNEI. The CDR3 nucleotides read TGTGCCACCTCGGACTACCCGAGGACAGATACGCAGTATTTT. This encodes CATSDYPRTDTQYF.

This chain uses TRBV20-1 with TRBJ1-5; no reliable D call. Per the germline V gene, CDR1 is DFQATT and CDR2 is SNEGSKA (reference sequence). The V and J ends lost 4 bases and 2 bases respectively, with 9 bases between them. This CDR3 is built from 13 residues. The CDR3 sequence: CSAIMVGNQPQHF. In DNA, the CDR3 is TGCAGTGCTATCATGGTTGGCAATCAGCCCCAGCATTTT.

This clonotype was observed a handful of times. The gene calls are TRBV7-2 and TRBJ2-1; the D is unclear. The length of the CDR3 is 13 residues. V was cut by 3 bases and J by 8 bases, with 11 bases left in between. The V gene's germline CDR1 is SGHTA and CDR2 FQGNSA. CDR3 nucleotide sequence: TGTGCCAGCAGCTTTTCTCCCGGCGATGAGCAGTTCTTC. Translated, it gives CASSFSPGDEQFF.

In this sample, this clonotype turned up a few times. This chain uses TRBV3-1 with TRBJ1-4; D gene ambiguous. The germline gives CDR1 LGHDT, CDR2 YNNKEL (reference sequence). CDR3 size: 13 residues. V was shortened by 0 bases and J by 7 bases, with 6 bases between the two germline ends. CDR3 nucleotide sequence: TGTGCCAGCAGCCAAGATTGGGGTGAAAAACTGTTTTTT. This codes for CASSQDWGEKLFF.

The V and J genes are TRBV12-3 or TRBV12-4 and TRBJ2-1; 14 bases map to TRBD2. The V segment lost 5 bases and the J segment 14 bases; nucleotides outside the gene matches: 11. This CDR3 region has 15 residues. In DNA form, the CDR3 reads TGTGCCAGCAGTGGAGCCGGGACTAGCGGGAGTGGGGAGTTCTTC. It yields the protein CASSGAGTSGSGEFF.

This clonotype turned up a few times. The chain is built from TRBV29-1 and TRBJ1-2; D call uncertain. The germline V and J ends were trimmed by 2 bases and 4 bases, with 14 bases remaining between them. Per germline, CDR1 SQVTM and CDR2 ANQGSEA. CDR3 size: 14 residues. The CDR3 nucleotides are TGCAGCGTTGAAATCGCGGGTTTAGGCTATGGCTACACCTTC. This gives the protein CSVEIAGLGYGYTF.

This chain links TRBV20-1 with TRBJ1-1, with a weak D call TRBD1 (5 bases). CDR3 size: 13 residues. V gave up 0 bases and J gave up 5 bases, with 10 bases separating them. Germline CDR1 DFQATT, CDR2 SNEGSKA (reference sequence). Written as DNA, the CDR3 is TGCAGTGCTAGAGACCCACGGGGGACTGAAGCTTTCTTT. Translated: CSARDPRGTEAFF.

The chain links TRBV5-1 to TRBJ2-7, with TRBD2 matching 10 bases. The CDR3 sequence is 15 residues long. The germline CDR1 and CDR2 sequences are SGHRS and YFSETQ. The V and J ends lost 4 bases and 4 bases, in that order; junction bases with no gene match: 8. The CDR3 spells CASSTASGRVYEQYF. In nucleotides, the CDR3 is TGCGCCAGCAGCACGGCTAGCGGGAGAGTGTACGAGCAGTACTTC.

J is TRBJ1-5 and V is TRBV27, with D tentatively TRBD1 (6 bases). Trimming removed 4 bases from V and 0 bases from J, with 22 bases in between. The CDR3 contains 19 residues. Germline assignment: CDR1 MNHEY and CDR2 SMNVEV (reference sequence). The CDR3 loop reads CASSSTGRGWDHSNQPQHF. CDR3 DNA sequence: TGTGCCAGCAGTTCTACAGGGAGGGGGTGGGATCATAGCAATCAGCCCCAGCATTTT.

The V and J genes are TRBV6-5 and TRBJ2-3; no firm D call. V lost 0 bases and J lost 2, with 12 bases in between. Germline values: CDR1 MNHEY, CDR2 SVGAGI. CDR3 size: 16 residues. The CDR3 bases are TGTGCCAGCAGTTACTCGTCTCGGGCCTCCACAGATACGCAGTATTTT. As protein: CASSYSSRASTDTQYF.

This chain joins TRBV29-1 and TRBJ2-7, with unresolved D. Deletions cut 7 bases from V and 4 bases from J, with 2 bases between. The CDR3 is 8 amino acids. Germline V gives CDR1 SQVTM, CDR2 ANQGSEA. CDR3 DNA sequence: TGCAGCGAGTACGAGCAGTACTTC. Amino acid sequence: CSEYEQYF.

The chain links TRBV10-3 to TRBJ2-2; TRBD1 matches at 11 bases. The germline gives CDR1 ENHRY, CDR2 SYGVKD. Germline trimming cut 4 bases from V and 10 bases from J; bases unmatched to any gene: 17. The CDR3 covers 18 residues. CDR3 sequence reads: CAISAQPGQGAKVEELFF. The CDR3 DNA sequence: TGTGCCATCAGTGCTCAACCTGGACAGGGGGCGAAGGTCGAGGAGCTGTTTTTT.

This CDR3 is CASSLGRASSGANVLTF. The CDR3 nucleotides read TGTGCCAGCAGCTTAGGCAGGGCAAGCTCTGGGGCCAACGTCCTGACTTTC. The chain employs TRBV7-2 and TRBJ2-6, with D possibly TRBD1 on 5 matching bases. Germline CDR1 SGHTA, CDR2 FQGNSA. V dropped 1 base and J dropped 0 bases, with 10 bases sitting between them. The length of the CDR3 is 17 residues. Full variable domain (remainder filled in from reference TRBV7-2 and TRBJ2-6): GAGVSQSPSNKVTEKGKDVELRCDPISGHTALYWYRQSLGQGLEFLIYFQGNSAPDKSGLPSDRFSAERTGGSVSTLTIQRTQQEDSAVYLCASSLGRASSGANVLTFGAGSRLTVL.

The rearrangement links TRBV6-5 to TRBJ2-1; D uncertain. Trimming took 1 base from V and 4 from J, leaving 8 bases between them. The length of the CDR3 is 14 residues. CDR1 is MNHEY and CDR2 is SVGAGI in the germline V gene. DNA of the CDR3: TGTGCCAGCAGTTACTTGGGCCCTTACAATGAGCAGTTCTTC. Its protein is CASSYLGPYNEQFF.

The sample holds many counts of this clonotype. CDR3 residues: CASRKGETQYF. As DNA, the CDR3 is TGTGCCAGCAGAAAAGGAGAGACCCAGTACTTC. The chain employs TRBV6-5 and TRBJ2-5, with D hard to call. V was trimmed by 6 bases and J by 4 bases, leaving 6 bases between them. This CDR3 is 11 amino acids long. Germline V gene data show CDR1 as MNHEY and CDR2 as SVGAGI.

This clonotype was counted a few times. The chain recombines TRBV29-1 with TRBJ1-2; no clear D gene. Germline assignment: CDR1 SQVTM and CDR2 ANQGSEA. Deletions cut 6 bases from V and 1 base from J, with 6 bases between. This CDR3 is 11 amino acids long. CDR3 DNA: TGCAGCGTCCGGAGTAACTATGGCTACACCTTC. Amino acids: CSVRSNYGYTF.